What follows are 14 T cell receptor beta chains derived from one specimen sequenced in a study of blood T cell repertoires in COVID-19. Data came from immunoSEQ multiplex PCR; TCRdb stores just in-frame clones and leaves some out. Here the sample spans roughly 290,000 clones, 89% being singletons. The sample taken for sequencing was PBMCs or T cells enriched from blood (not recorded which). The receptors were gathered from a woman in her thirties or forties who had recovered from COVID-19.

The V call is TRBV24-1, the J call TRBJ2-7; 7 bases are a match to TRBD2. This CDR3 comprises 14 residues. Germline lookup yields CDR1 KGHDR and CDR2 SFDVKD. V was clipped by 12 bases and J by 1 base; unmatched bases: 11. The CDR3 reads CASNRAGVSYEQYF. In DNA, the CDR3 is TGTGCCTCGAACCGGGCGGGAGTATCCTACGAGCAGTACTTC.

As regards this clone: This CDR3 is also generated by other DNA sequences in the sample. The rearrangement joins TRBV7-2 to TRBJ2-1; a weak D match, TRBD2 (5 bases). Per the germline V gene, CDR1 is SGHTA and CDR2 is FQGNSA. V lost 3 bases and J lost 5, with 8 bases in between. CDR3 length: 13 amino acids. As DNA, the CDR3 is TGTGCCAGCAGCTTGGACTCACACAATGAGCAGTTCTTC. This gives the protein CASSLDSHNEQFF.

The V and J genes are TRBV5-1 and TRBJ1-3; D gene uncertain. CDR3 length equals 18 residues. V was shortened by 1 base and J by 0 bases, with 17 bases between the two germline ends. Germline V CDR1 and CDR2: SGHRS, YFSETQ. The CDR3 bases are TGCGCCAGCAGCTTGAACCAATTCACGGGTCCCTCTGGAAACACCATATATTTT. This translates into CASSLNQFTGPSGNTIYF. The whole variable domain, remainder taken from reference TRBV5-1 and TRBJ1-3, is KAGVTQTPRYLIKTRGQQVTLSCSPISGHRSVSWYQQTPGQGLQFLFEYFSETQRNKGNFPGRFSGRQFSNSRSEMNVSTLELGDSALYLCASSLNQFTGPSGNTIYFGEGSWLTVV.

J is TRBJ1-3 and V is TRBV21-1; the table's D gene call, TRBD1, was not cross checked with the DNA. TRBV21-1 is marked as a pseudogene. This CDR3 region has 14 residues. As DNA, the CDR3 is TGTGCCAGCATATACAGGGACTCTGGAAACACCATATATTTT. Protein product: CASIYRDSGNTIYF.

The CDR3: CSASVGEGVYNEQFF. Written as DNA, the CDR3 is TGCAGTGCTAGTGTGGGGGAGGGAGTTTACAATGAGCAGTTCTTC. The rearrangement joins TRBV20-1 to TRBJ2-1; 7 nucleotides align to TRBD2. CDR1 is DFQATT and CDR2 is SNEGSKA in the germline V gene (reference sequence). The CDR3 extends over 15 amino acids. Trimming at V came to 3 bases and at J to 4 bases, leaving 9 bases not matched to a gene.

CDR3 in amino acids: CASSYNPGTEAFF. Here the CDR3 DNA reads TGTGCCAGCAGCTACAACCCAGGGACTGAAGCTTTCTTT. The J gene is TRBJ1-1, the V gene TRBV5-6; D might be TRBD1 (5 bases). Per the germline V gene, CDR1 is SGHDT and CDR2 is YYEEEE. The CDR3 extends over 13 amino acids. Trimming removed 3 bases from V and 5 bases from J, with 11 bases in between.

The V gene is TRBV28, the J gene TRBJ1-1, with D maybe TRBD1 (5 bases). V was shortened by 7 bases and J by 11 bases, with 17 bases between the two germline ends. This CDR3 has 12 amino acids. Germline loops: CDR1 MDHEN, CDR2 SYDVKM. The CDR3 DNA reads TGTGCCAGCACCCCTTGGGGGGGTGCGGCTTTCTTT. The encoded protein is CASTPWGGAAFF.

The chain joins TRBV4-3 to TRBJ1-1; unclear D gene. Deletions cut 8 bases from V and 1 base from J, with 14 bases between. The CDR3 is 14 residues long. Germline values: CDR1 LGHNA, CDR2 YSLEER. The CDR3 loop is CASGALGANTEAFF. CDR3 coding DNA: TGCGCCAGCGGCGCCCTTGGAGCGAACACTGAAGCTTTCTTT.

The chain joins TRBV11-2 to TRBJ2-5, with D perhaps matching TRBD2 (6 bases). V was shortened by 3 bases and J by 5 bases, with 22 bases between the two germline ends. The length of the CDR3 is 17 residues. Germline lookup yields CDR1 SGHAT and CDR2 FQNNGV. CDR3 coding DNA: TGTGCCAGCAGCTTGACCCTCACTAGCTATCGTTCGGAGACCCAGTACTTC. It yields the protein CASSLTLTSYRSETQYF.

This clone has just a few counts. The chain carries TRBV7-2 and TRBJ1-5; D might be TRBD1 (5 bases). This CDR3 is built from 15 residues. Trimming stripped 5 bases from V and 3 bases from J, with 14 bases between. Germline values: CDR1 SGHTA, CDR2 FQGNSA. CDR3 in amino acids: CASSKTDNYNQPQHF. The CDR3 DNA sequence: TGTGCCAGCAGCAAGACGGACAACTACAATCAGCCCCAGCATTTT.

Written as DNA, the CDR3 is TGTGCCTGGAGTGCGGACAGTAATGAAAAACTGTTTTTT. Translating it yields CAWSADSNEKLFF. The chain joins TRBV30 to TRBJ1-4, with D maybe TRBD1 (6 bases). Per germline, CDR1 GTSNPN and CDR2 SVGIG (reference sequence). The CDR3 extends over 13 amino acids. Trimming left V 1 base short and J 4 bases short, with 7 bases between.

The gene calls are TRBV6-5 and TRBJ2-5; perhaps TRBD2 as D (6 bases). The CDR3 runs 15 residues. Germline CDR1 MNHEY, CDR2 SVGAGI. Trimming removed 5 bases from V and 2 bases from J, with 15 bases in between. CDR3 protein: CASSLLRGTQETQYF. For the CDR3, the DNA is TGTGCCAGCAGTCTCTTGCGCGGGACTCAAGAGACCCAGTACTTC.

The rearrangement joins TRBV28 to TRBJ2-4, with 8 nucleotides matching TRBD1. In germline, CDR1 is MDHEN, CDR2 SYDVKM. This CDR3 has 18 amino acids. Unmatched junction bases numbered 11, after V lost 1 base and J lost 3 bases. For the CDR3, the DNA is TGTGCCAGCAGTTTATCGGGACAGGTTTTTGCTGGCAAAAACATTCAGTACTTC. This encodes CASSLSGQVFAGKNIQYF.

V and J are TRBV30 and TRBJ1-1, with 7 bases lining up with TRBD1. Germline values: CDR1 GTSNPN, CDR2 SVGIG (reference sequence). The V segment lost 3 bases and the J segment 5 bases; nucleotides outside the gene matches: 6. The CDR3 spans 13 residues. The CDR3 reads CAWSAQGWTEAFF. CDR3 coding DNA: TGTGCCTGGAGCGCACAGGGGTGGACTGAAGCTTTCTTT.